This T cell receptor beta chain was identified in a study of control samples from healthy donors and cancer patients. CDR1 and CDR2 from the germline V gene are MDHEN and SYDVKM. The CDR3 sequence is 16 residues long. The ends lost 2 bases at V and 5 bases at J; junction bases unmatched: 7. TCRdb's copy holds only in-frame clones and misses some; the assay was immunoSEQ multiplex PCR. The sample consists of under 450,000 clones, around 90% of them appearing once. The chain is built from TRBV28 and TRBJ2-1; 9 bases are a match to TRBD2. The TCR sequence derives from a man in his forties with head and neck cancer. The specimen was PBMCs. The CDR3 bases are TGTGCCAGCAGTTTACTGGCGGCTAGCGGGGACAATGAGCAGTTCTTC. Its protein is CASSLLAASGDNEQFF.